This T cell receptor (beta chain) was sequenced in a study of T cells in Graves' hyperthyroidism and ophthalmopathy. General study findings and limits: Most expanded thyroid clonotypes above 0.001 also appeared in blood.

V was pared by 4 bases and J by 6 bases, with 4 bases of the junction left unmatched. The CDR3 spans 15 residues. Germline V lookup: CDR1 DFQATT, CDR2 SNEGSKA (reference sequence). TCR beta CDR3 regions were amplified from RNA. First-round RT-PCR of the TCR CDR3 relied on the HTBI primer set. TCRdb used MiXCR to reprocess the multiplex PCR reads, holding one entry per CDR3 protein. The sample shows more than 350,000 distinct CDR3 sequences, 15% of them seen only once. Of note for this clonotype: What it binds is not known.

The chain is built from TRBV20-1 and TRBJ2-2, with TRBD2 identical over 14 bases. The sequencing sample was made of blood. The clonotype originates from a woman in her twenties or thirties with Graves' hyperthyroidism. The CDR3 bases are TGCAGTGCTACTCGACTAGCGGGAGGGCCCGGGGAGCTGTTTTTT. It is translated as CSATRLAGGPGELFF.